These 3 T cell receptor beta chains came from one sample sequenced in a study of identifying expanded T cells in peripheral blood. Assay: immunoSEQ multiplex PCR; the TCRdb copy retains only in-frame clones and omits some. Of around 120,000 clones in the sample, 75% to 90% were seen once. Sequencing was carried out using blood. The receptor source for this set is a person aged 18 to 75 in good health.

This clone came up a few times. The DNA for the CDR3 is TGTGCCAGCAGCAACCAGGGGGCCAGCTATGGCTACACCTTC. Its translation is CASSNQGASYGYTF. The chain carries TRBV6-5 and TRBJ1-2; 8 bases fit TRBD1. The germline V gene has CDR1 MNHEY and CDR2 SVGAGI. The CDR3 totals 14 residues. V was clipped by 6 bases and J by 4 bases; unmatched bases: 7.

The J gene is TRBJ2-4, the V gene TRBV7-9; 9 nucleotides line up with TRBD1. The CDR3 length is 18 residues. Germline CDR1 reads SEHNR; CDR2 reads FQNEAQ (reference sequence). V shed 5 bases, J shed 0 bases, and the junction held 11 bases outside the gene matches. The CDR3 bases are TGTGCCAGCAGCCGTCCCGGGACAGGGTCGTTAGCCAAAAACATTCAGTACTTC. Protein sequence: CASSRPGTGSLAKNIQYF.

The table lists this clone with a count of one. The rearrangement joins TRBV7-2 to TRBJ2-1, with 7 bases matching TRBD1. The CDR3 contains 14 residues. CDR1 and CDR2 from the germline V gene are SGHTA and FQGNSA. Trimming removed 3 bases from V and 10 bases from J; junction bases left unmatched: 9. The CDR3 loop is CASSFRPRQGEQFF. CDR3 nucleotides: TGTGCCAGCAGCTTCCGACCTCGACAGGGCGAGCAGTTCTTC.